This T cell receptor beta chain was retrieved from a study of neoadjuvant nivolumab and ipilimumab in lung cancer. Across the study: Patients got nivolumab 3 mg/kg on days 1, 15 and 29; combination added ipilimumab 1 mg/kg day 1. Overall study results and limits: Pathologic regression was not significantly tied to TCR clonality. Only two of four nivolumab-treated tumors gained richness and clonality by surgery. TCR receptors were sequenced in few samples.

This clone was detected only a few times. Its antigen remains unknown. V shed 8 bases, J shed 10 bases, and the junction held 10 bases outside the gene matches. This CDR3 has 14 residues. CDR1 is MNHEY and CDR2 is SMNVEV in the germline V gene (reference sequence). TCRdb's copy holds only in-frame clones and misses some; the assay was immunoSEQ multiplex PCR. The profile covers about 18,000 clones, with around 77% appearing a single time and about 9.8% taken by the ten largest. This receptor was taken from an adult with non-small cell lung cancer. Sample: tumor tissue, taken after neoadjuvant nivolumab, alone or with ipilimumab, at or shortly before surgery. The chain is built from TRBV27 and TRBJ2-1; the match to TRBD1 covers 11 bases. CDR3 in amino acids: CASSGTGGKAEQFF. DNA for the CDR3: TGTGCCAGCTCCGGGACAGGGGGTAAAGCGGAGCAGTTCTTC.